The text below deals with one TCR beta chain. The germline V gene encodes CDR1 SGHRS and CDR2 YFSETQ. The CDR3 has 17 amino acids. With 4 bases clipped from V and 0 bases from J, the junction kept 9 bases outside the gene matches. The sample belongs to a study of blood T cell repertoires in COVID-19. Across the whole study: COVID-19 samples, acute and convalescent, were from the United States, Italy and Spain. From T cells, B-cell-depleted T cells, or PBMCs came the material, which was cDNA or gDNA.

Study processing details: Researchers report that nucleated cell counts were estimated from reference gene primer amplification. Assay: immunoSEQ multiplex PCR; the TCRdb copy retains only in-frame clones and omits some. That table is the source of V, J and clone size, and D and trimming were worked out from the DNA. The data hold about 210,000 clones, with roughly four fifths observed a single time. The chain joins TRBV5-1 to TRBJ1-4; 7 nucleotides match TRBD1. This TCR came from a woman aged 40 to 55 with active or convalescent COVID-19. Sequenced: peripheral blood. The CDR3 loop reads CASSLGPTGTTNEKLFF. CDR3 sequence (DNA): TGCGCCAGCAGCCTGGGCCCGACAGGGACAACTAATGAAAAACTGTTTTTT.